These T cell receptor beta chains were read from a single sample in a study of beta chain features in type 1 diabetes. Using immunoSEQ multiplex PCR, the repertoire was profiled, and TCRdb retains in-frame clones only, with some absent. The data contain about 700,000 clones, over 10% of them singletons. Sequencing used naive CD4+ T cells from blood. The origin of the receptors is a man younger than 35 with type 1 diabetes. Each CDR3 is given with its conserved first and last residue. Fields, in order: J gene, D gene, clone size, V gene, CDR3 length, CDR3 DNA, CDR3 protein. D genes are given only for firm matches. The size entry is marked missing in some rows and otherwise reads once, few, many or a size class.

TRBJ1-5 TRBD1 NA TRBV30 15 TGTGCCTGGACGGGACAGGGGAAGAAGAACCAGCCCCAGCATTTT CAWTGQGKKNQPQHF
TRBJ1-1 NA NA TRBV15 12 TGTGCCACCAGCAGAGTGGACACTGAAGCTTTCTTT CATSRVDTEAFF
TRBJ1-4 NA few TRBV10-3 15 TGTGCCATCAGTGAGTCGCAGGGATCTAATGAAAAACTGTTTTTT CAISESQGSNEKLFF
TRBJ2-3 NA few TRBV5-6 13 TGTGCCAGCAGCCCTCTCCCCACAGATACGCAGTATTTT CASSPLPTDTQYF
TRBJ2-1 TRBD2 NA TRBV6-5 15 TGTGCCAGCAGCTCTACTAGCGGGGGCTACAATGAGCAGTTCTTC CASSSTSGGYNEQFF
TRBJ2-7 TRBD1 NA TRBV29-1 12 TGCAGCGTTGGGACAGGGGGCTACGAGCAGTACTTC CSVGTGGYEQYF
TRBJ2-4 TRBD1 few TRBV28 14 TGTGCCAGCAGCCCCCCGGACAGGTCGGACATTCAGTACTTC CASSPPDRSDIQYF
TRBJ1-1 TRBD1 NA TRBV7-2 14 TGTGCCAGCAGCCGGGACAGTTTGAACACTGAAGCTTTCTTT CASSRDSLNTEAFF
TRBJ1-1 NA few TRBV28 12 TGTGCCAGCCATCCACCTAACACTGAAGCTTTCTTT CASHPPNTEAFF
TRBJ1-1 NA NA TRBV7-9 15 TGTGCCAGCAGCCTCAGGCGGGGGCCGAACACTGAAGCTTTCTTT CASSLRRGPNTEAFF
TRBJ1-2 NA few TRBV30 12 TGTGCCTCCGCCCCGGGTGGCTATGGCTACACCTTC CASAPGGYGYTF
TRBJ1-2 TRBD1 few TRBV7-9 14 TGTGCCAGCAGAACCGGGACAGGGTTTAGTGGCTACACCTTC CASRTGTGFSGYTF
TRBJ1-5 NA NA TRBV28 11 TGTGCCAGCAGTTTAAACGGGCCCCAGCATTTT CASSLNGPQHF
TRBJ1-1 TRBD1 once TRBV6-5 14 TGTGCCAGCAGCACGGGACAGGGGAACACTGAAGCTTTCTTT CASSTGQGNTEAFF
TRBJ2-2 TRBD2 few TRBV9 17 TGTGCCAGCAGCGTGGGGACTAGCGGGGGTTGGACCGGGGAGCTGTTTTTT CASSVGTSGGWTGELFF
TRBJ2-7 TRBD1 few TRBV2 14 TGTGCCAGCAGTGAACAGGGGGTTGCGTACGAGCAGTACTTC CASSEQGVAYEQYF
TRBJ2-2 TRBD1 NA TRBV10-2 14 TGCGCCAGCAGTGAGACAGGGGGTACCGGGGAGCTGTTTTTT CASSETGGTGELFF
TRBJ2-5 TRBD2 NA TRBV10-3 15 TGTGCCAGTAAAGGCGGGACTAGCGGCACAGAGACCCAGTACTTC CASKGGTSGTETQYF
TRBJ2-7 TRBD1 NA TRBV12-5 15 TGTGCTAGTGGTGACAGGGGGACCGGGGTCAACGAGCAGTACTTC CASGDRGTGVNEQYF
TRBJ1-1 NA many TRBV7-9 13 TGTGCCAGCAGCTTACAGGGGAACACTGAAGCTTTCTTT CASSLQGNTEAFF
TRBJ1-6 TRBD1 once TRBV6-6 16 TGTGCCAGCAGCCGCGAGGGACAGGGGAGGAATTCACCCCTCCACTTT CASSREGQGRNSPLHF
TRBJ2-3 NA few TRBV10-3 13 TGTGCCATCAGTGGAGCGGTTACAGATACGCAGTATTTT CAISGAVTDTQYF
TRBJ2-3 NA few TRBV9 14 TGTGCCAGCAGGTCCGGGACTAGCACAGATACGCAGTATTTT CASRSGTSTDTQYF
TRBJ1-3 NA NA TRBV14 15 TGTGCCAGCAGCCCGAAAGGGGGAGGCGGAAACACCATATATTTT CASSPKGGGGNTIYF
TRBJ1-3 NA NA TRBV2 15 TGTGCCAGCAGTCGAACCGGGACAATCGTAAACACCATATATTTT CASSRTGTIVNTIYF
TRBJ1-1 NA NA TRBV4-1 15 TGCGCCAGCAGCCAAGCCTCGACAGGGAACACTGAAGCTTTCTTT CASSQASTGNTEAFF
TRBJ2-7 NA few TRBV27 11 TGTGCCAGCGGGGGACTGGGCGAGCAGTACTTC CASGGLGEQYF
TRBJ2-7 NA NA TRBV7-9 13 TGTGCCAGCAGCTTAGAGGGGGCCTACGAGCAGTACTTC CASSLEGAYEQYF
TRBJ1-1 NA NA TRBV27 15 TGTGCCAGCAGTCCTCGTCCGACGGCTAACACTGAAGCTTTCTTT CASSPRPTANTEAFF
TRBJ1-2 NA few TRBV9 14 TGTGCCAGCAGCCCCCCGGACAGATACTATGGCTACACCTTC CASSPPDRYYGYTF
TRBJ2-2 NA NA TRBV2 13 TGTGCCAGTCAGGCCCAGAACACCGGGGAGCTGTTTTTT CASQAQNTGELFF
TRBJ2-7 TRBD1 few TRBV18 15 TGTGCCAGCTCATCTGGTAACAGGGGCGTAGACGAGCAGTACTTC CASSSGNRGVDEQYF
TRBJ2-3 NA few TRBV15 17 TGTGCCACCAGCAGAGATATCGGGACTTGGGGCACAGATACGCAGTATTTT CATSRDIGTWGTDTQYF
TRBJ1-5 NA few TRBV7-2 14 TGTGCCAGCAGCCTCGGGGGGGAGGCACAGCCCCAGCATTTT CASSLGGEAQPQHF
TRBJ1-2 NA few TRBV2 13 TGTGCCAGCGGCAGCCGGGACGGGCCTTACTACACCTTC CASGSRDGPYYTF
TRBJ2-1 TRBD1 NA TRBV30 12 TGTGCCTGGAGTGTAGATCAGGGGGAACTGTTCTTC CAWSVDQGELFF
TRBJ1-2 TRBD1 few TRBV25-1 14 TGTGCCAGCAGCGGACAGGGGGCGGTCTATGGCTACACCTTC CASSGQGAVYGYTF
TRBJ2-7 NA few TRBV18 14 TGTGCCAGCTCACCGGGAGGCCTCCCCTACGAGCAGTACTTC CASSPGGLPYEQYF
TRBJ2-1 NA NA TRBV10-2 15 TGCGCCAGCAGGGAGGGAGGGGGGTCCTACAATGAGCAGTTCTTC CASREGGGSYNEQFF
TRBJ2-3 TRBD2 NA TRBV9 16 TGTGCCAGCAGCGCCTTCAGCGGGGGTTACACAGATACGCAGTATTTT CASSAFSGGYTDTQYF
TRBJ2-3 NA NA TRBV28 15 TGTGCCAGCAGTTTGTATCAGGGCTTAACCGATACGCAGTATTTT CASSLYQGLTDTQYF
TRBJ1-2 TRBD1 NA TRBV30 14 TGTGCCTGGAGTGACGGGGACAGTTCATATGGCTACACCTTC CAWSDGDSSYGYTF
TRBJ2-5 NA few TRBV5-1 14 TGCGCCAGCAGCTTGGATGCATTTCAAGAGACCCAGTACTTC CASSLDAFQETQYF
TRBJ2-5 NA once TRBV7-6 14 TGTGCCAGCAGCTCCCGGACCCAGGGGGAGACCCAGTACTTC CASSSRTQGETQYF
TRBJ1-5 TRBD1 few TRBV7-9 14 TGTGCCAGCAGCTCCTCAGGGGGCCATCAGCCCCAGCATTTT CASSSSGGHQPQHF
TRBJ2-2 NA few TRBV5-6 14 TGTGCCAGCAGTTTGCTTCACGGAGCCGGGGAGCTGTTTTTT CASSLLHGAGELFF
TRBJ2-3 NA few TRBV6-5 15 TGTGCCAGCAGTTACAGGGGCTCGGGCACAGATACGCAGTATTTT CASSYRGSGTDTQYF
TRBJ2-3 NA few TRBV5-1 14 TGCGCCAGCAGCGTCGGAAAGACCACAGATACGCAGTATTTT CASSVGKTTDTQYF
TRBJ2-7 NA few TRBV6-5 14 TGTGCCAGCAGTTTTGCGGACAGTGGTCAATATGAGTACTTC CASSFADSGQYEYF